A single sample is the source of the 8 T cell receptor beta chains below, sequenced in a study of regulatory T cells in long-lasting Graves disease. Time point given: persistent/refractory GD, antithyroid drugs over 5 years with positive TRAb. Preparation of the TCR library used RNA extracted from PBMCs. CDR3 regions were amplified by Arm-PCR using iRepertoire HTBI primers to build TCR beta libraries. TCRdb ran MiXCR on the multiplex PCR reads and lists one entry per CDR3 protein. The sample contains 400,000 to 500,000 distinct CDR3 sequences, 20% to 25% of which appear only once. The sequenced sample was peripheral blood mononuclear cells (PBMCs), obtained when the disease was refractory, from a patient treated with antithyroid drugs. The receptors originated from a female donor with Graves disease.

The chain is built from TRBV6-5 and TRBJ2-7; perhaps TRBD1 as D (6 bases). Trimming left V 0 bases short and J 5 bases short, with 20 bases between. This CDR3 is 17 amino acids long. Per the germline V gene, CDR1 is MNHEY and CDR2 is SVGAGI. This CDR3 is CASSYSSGTSDGNEQYF. The CDR3 DNA reads TGTGCCAGCAGTTACTCGTCTGGGACATCAGACGGCAACGAGCAGTACTTC.

About this clonotype: A single base separates this from a much larger clone, so it may be a read error. This chain connects TRBV20-1 to TRBJ1-1, with 8 bases fitting TRBD1. CDR3 length equals 14 residues. CDR1 DFQATT and CDR2 SNEGSKA come from the germline V gene (reference sequence). Here the CDR3 DNA reads TGCAGTGCTAGACAGGGGGCCTCGAACACTGAAGCTTCCTTT. This sequence encodes CSARQGASNTEASF.

In this sample, this clonotype turned up a few times. The V gene is TRBV29-1, the J gene TRBJ1-2; no clear D gene. The germline CDR1 and CDR2 sequences are SQVTM and ANQGSEA. The CDR3 contains 10 residues. V was pared by 5 bases and J by 6 bases, with 7 bases between. The CDR3: CSVPSHGYTF. As DNA, the CDR3 is TGCAGCGTTCCCTCTCATGGCTACACCTTC.

The V call is TRBV5-1, the J call TRBJ1-1; TRBD1 might be the D (5 bases). Germline V gene lookup returns CDR1 SGHRS and CDR2 YFSETQ. CDR3 size: 14 residues. Trimming took 4 bases from V and 4 from J, leaving 14 bases between them. CDR3 DNA: TGCGCCAGCAGCCAGGGCGGGGGTTTCACTGAAGCTTTCTTT. It is translated as CASSQGGGFTEAFF.

The chain combines TRBV5-1 with TRBJ1-3; D remains ambiguous. The ends were cut back, 4 bases at V and 2 bases at J, with 10 bases in the middle. CDR1 is SGHRS and CDR2 is YFSETQ in the germline V gene. This CDR3 contains 14 residues. The CDR3 sequence is CASSVMGTGNTIYF. The CDR3 DNA reads as TGCGCCAGCAGCGTGATGGGAACTGGAAACACCATATATTTT. The full variable domain, rest sourced from reference TRBV5-1 and TRBJ1-3, is KAGVTQTPRYLIKTRGQQVTLSCSPISGHRSVSWYQQTPGQGLQFLFEYFSETQRNKGNFPGRFSGRQFSNSRSEMNVSTLELGDSALYLCASSVMGTGNTIYFGEGSWLTVV.

The chain is built from TRBV27 and TRBJ2-7; the match to TRBD2 covers 11 bases. With V trimmed by 10 bases and J by 1 base, 9 bases remained unmatched. Germline V lookup: CDR1 MNHEY, CDR2 SMNVEV (reference sequence). CDR3 length: 15 residues. DNA of the CDR3: TGTGCCACCCACGGATGGACTAGCGGGTCCTACGAGCAGTACTTC. Translation: CATHGWTSGSYEQYF.

Concerning this clonotype: A much larger clone lies one base from this, so it may be a read error. The final CDR3 position lacks the conserved phenylalanine or tryptophan, pointing to a likely read error. The gene calls are TRBV7-2 and TRBJ2-5; 8 nucleotides align to TRBD2. CDR3 size: 13 residues. Trimming cost V 1 base and J 9 bases; bases outside gene matches: 4. Germline V gene lookup returns CDR1 SGHTA and CDR2 FQGNSA. The CDR3 DNA sequence: TGTGCCAGCAGCTTAGGAGCGGGAGATGCCCAGTACTCC. Its protein product is CASSLGAGDAQYS.

The V and J genes are TRBV11-1 and TRBJ2-7; possibly TRBD2 for D (7 bases). With 3 bases removed from V and 4 bases from J, the gap between germline ends came to 13 bases. The CDR3 consists of 14 residues. Germline CDR1 SGHAT, CDR2 FQDESV (reference sequence). CDR3: CASSFYGGAYEQYF. For the CDR3, the DNA is TGTGCCAGCAGCTTCTATGGGGGGGCGTACGAGCAGTACTTC.